This entry concerns a single T cell receptor beta chain. Study processing details: Amplification with reference gene primers provided the estimates of nucleated cell counts. The method was immunoSEQ multiplex PCR; TCRdb's version includes in-frame clones alone and lacks a portion of them. Clone size and the V and J calls come from that table; the DNA yielded D and trimming. Of roughly 250,000 clones in the sample, approximately 85% were seen once. The CDR3 spans 14 residues. Germline loops: CDR1 MGHDK, CDR2 SYGVNS. Between the trimmed V and J ends, which lost 7 bases and 7 bases, there was a span of 17 bases. This record comes from a study of blood T cell repertoires in COVID-19. Residents of under 25 US areas, aged roughly 18 to 89 years, made up the participants. Clinical history reported by participants formed the basis on which cohorts were assigned.

The sequence was obtained from a woman in her 30s who had recovered from COVID-19. The sequencing input was PBMCs or T cells enriched from blood (not recorded which). The chain employs TRBV25-1 and TRBJ2-1; maybe TRBD2 (6 bases). This CDR3 reads CASTPGLTINEQFF. In nucleotides, the CDR3 is TGTGCCAGCACCCCGGGACTCACTATAAATGAGCAGTTCTTC.